This T cell receptor (beta chain) was sequenced in a study of T cell clonotyping in hematopoietic cell transplantation (dated by TCRdb to the early 2020s). Broadly, across the study: A total of about 140 blood samples were gathered in the study from around 40 consecutive transplant recipients along with their related donors. Recruitment of patients was conducted between 2015 and 2017, and follow-up was continued until September 2020 or death. What the study reported, not specific to this receptor: Donor and pretransplant recipient Inverse Simpson Index values predicted broader posttransplant TCR repertoire diversity. Only a small fraction of recipient repertoires overlapped donor repertoires, with over 95% appearing de novo at the given depth. The sample size was limited, and CD4 and CD8 repertoire contributions could not be separated because cells were not sorted. Recipient TCR diversity fell after transplant, with pathologically expanded clonotypes rising progressively from day 30 to day 180.

Notes on this clone: Its antigen is unknown. No base quality values were provided; no much bigger clone lies one nucleotide off.

TCR beta CDR3 regions were amplified from genomic DNA with the immunoSEQ assay, a bias-controlled multiplex PCR using V- and J-specific primers. A second PCR step added a proprietary barcode and Illumina adapter sequences to the CDR3 amplicons. An Illumina MiSeq instrument was used to sequence the CDR3 libraries. In the source study's methods: immunoSEQ Analyzer 3.0 was used for export and quality control, with R Bioconductor and Immunarch used for downstream analyses. Only productive rearrangements in the normalized downsampled data set were used to calculate repertoire metrics. Pathologically expanded clonotypes were defined as those larger than 5 templates in the normalized cohort. The Inverse Simpson Index was used to measure repertoire diversity. The non-normalized data set was used for CMV-specificity analyses so that all clonotypes could be captured. The immuneACCESS repertoire file appears here via TCRdb, limited to in-frame rearrangements. These files lack a portion of the clones; in checked studies, under half of the deficit traces to unresolved V genes, and the cause of the others is not known. The V and J calls and clone size come from that table; D and trimming were worked out from the DNA. This sample has about 15,000 clones in its table, and roughly 88% of those were observed once. Around 4.4% of the sample rests with the top ten.

Trimming takes 6 bases from V and 0 bases from J, and the germline ends sit 16 bases apart. Inclusive of the bounding cysteine and phenylalanine, the CDR3 is 15 residues long. Only the CDR3 portion is preserved as DNA: 45 bases, with reading frame beginning at the first base. Per the germline V gene, SQVTM is the CDR1 and ANQGSEA is the CDR2. Blood samples for TCR beta sequencing were given by related transplant donors. Using Nuclei Lysis Solution, genomic DNA was extracted from unfractionated peripheral blood mononuclear cells that were either fresh or cryopreserved. The sequence joins TRBV29-1 to TRBJ2-3; the best D guess is TRBD1, with 6 bases matching. This receptor was identified in a woman aged 40 to 55 in good health. Some clones in this sample may be carry-over from other donors' samples. The material sequenced was peripheral blood mononuclear cells. The CDR3 reads CSVQTGTSSTDTQYF. The bases are TGCAGCGTCCAAACAGGGACCTCTAGCACAGATACGCAGTATTTT.